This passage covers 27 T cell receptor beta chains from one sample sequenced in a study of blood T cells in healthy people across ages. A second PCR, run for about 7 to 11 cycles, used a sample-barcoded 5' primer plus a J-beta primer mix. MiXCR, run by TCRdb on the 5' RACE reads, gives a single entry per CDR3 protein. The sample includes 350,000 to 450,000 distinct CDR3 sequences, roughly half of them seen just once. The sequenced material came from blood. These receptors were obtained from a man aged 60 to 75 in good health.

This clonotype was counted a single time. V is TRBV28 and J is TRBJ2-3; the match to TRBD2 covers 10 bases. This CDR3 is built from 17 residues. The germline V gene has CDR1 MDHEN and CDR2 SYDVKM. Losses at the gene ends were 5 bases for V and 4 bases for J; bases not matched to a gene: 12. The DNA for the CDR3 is TGTGCCAGCAGTAGTGGCCTAGCGGGAGTGGTCGCAGATACGCAGTATTTT. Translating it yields CASSSGLAGVVADTQYF.

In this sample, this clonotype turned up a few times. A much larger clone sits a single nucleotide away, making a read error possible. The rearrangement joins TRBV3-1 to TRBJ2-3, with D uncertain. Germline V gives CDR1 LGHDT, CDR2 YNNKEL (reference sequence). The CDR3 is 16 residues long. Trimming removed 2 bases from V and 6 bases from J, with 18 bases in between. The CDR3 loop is CASSQRGRGPSDTQYF. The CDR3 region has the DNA TGTGCCAGCAGCCAACGTGGACGAGGTCCCTCCGATACGCAGTATTTT.

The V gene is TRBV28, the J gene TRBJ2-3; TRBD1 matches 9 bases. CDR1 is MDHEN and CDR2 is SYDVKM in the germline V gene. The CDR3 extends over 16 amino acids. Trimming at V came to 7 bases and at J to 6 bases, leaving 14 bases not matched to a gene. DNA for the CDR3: TGTGCCAGCATAGGGGGCGGGACAGGGACATGGGATACGCAGTATTTT. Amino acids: CASIGGGTGTWDTQYF. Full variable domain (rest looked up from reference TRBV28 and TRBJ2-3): DVKVTQSSRYLVKRTGEKVFLECVQDMDHENMFWYRQDPGLGLRLIYFSYDVKMKEKGDIPEGYSVSREKKERFSLILESASTNQTSMYLCASIGGGTGTWDTQYFGPGTRLTVL.

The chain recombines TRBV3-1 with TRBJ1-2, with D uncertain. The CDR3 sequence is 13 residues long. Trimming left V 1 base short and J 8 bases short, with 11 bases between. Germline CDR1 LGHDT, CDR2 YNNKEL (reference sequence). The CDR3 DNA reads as TGTGCCAGCAGCCAAGTGGGCGACGGGGGCTACACCTTC. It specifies CASSQVGDGGYTF. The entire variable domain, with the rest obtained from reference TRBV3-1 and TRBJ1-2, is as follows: DTAVSQTPKYLVTQMGNDKSIKCEQNLGHDTMYWYKQDSKKFLKIMFSYNNKELIINETVPNRFSPKSPDKAHLNLHINSLELGDSAVYFCASSQVGDGGYTFGSGTRLTVV.

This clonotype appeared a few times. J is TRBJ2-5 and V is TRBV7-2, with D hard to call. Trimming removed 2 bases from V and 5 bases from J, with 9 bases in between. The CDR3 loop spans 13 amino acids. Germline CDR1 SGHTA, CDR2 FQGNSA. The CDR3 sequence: CASSLPPRETQYF. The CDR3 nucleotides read TGTGCCAGCAGCTTACCCCCGAGGGAGACCCAGTACTTC. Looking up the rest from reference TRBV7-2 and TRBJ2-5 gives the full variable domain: GAGVSQSPSNKVTEKGKDVELRCDPISGHTALYWYRQSLGQGLEFLIYFQGNSAPDKSGLPSDRFSAERTGGSVSTLTIQRTQQEDSAVYLCASSLPPRETQYFGPGTRLLVL.

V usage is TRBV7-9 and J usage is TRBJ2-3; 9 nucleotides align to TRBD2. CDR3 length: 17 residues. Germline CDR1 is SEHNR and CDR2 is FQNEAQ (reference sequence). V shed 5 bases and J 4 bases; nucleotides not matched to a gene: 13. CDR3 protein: CASSPDWAGGPADTQYF. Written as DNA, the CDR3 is TGTGCCAGCAGCCCTGACTGGGCGGGGGGGCCCGCAGATACGCAGTATTTT.

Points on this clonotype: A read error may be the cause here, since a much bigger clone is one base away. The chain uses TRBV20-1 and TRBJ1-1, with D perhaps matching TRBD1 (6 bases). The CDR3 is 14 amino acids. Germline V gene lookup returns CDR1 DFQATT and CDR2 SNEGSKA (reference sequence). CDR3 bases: TGCAGTGCTAGCGGACAGTCCATGAACACTGATGCTTTCTTT. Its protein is CSASGQSMNTDAFF.

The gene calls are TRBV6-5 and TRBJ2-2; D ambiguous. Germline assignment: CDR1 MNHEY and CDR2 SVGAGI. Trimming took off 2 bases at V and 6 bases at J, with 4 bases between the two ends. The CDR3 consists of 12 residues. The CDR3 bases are TGTGCCAGCAGTTACAGGGCCGGGGAGCTGTTTTTT. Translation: CASSYRAGELFF.

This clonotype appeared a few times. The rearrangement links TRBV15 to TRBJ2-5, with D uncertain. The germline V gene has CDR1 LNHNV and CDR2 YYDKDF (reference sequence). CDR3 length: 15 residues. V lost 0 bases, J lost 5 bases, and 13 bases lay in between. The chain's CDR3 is CATSRDEARVETQYF. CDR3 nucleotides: TGTGCCACCAGCAGAGATGAGGCAAGGGTTGAGACCCAGTACTTC.

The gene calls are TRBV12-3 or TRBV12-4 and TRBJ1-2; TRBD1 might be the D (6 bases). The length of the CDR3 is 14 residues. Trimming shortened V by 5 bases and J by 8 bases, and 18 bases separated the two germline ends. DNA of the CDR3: TGTGCCAGCAGTCCCCGTCAGGGTCAGGGGGGCTACACCTTC. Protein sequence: CASSPRQGQGGYTF.

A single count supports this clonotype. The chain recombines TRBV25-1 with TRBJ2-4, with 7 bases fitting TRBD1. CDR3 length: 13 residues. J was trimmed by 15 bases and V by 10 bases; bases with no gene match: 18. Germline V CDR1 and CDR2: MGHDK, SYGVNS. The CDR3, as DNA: TGTGCCACAGGCCCTAGGGTAGGGGGCGAGCGGTACTTC. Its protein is CATGPRVGGERYF. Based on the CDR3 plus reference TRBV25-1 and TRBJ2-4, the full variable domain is EADIYQTPRYLVIGTGKKITLECSQTMGHDKMYWYQQDPGMELHLIHYSYGVNSTEKGDLSSESTVSRIRTEHFPLTLESARPSHTSQYLCATGPRVGGERYFGAGTRLSVL.

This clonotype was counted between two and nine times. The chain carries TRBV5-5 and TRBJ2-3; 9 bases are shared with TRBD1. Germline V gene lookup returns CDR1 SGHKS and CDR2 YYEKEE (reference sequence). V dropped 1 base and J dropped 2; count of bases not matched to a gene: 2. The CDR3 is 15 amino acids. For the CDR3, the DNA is TGTGCCAGCAGCTTGACAGGGGGCATCACAGATACGCAGTATTTT. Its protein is CASSLTGGITDTQYF.

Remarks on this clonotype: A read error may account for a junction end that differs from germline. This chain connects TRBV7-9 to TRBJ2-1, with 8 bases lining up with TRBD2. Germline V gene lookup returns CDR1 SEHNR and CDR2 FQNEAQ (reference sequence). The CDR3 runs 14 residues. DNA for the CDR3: TGTGCCAGCAGCCTAGCGGGTGGAGGGTATGAGCAGTTCTTC. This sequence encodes CASSLAGGGYEQFF. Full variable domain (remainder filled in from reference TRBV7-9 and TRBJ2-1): DTGVSQNPRHKITKRGQNVTFRCDPISEHNRLYWYRQTLGQGPEFLTYFQNEAQLEKSRLLSDRFSAERPKGSFSTLEIQRTEQGDSAMYLCASSLAGGGYEQFFGPGTRLTVL.

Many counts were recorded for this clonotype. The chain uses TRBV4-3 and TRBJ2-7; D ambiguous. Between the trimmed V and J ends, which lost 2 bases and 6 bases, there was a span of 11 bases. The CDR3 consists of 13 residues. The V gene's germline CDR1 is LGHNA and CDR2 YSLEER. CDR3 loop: CASSQIRAGEQYF. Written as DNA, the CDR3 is TGCGCCAGCAGCCAAATAAGGGCAGGCGAGCAGTACTTC.

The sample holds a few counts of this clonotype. In DNA, the CDR3 is TGCAGCGTTGTCTCGCAGCTGAATGAAAAACTGTTTTTT. This codes for CSVVSQLNEKLFF. The V gene is TRBV29-1, the J gene TRBJ1-4; D is unclear. CDR3 size: 13 residues. CDR1 and CDR2 from the germline V gene are SQVTM and ANQGSEA. Trimming shortened V by 4 bases and J by 5 bases, and 11 bases separated the two germline ends.

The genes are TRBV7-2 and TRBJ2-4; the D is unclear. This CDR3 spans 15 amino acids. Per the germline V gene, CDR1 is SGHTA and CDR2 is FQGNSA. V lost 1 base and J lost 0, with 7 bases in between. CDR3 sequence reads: CASSLGGIAKNIQYF. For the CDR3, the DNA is TGTGCCAGCAGCTTAGGGGGAATAGCCAAAAACATTCAGTACTTC.

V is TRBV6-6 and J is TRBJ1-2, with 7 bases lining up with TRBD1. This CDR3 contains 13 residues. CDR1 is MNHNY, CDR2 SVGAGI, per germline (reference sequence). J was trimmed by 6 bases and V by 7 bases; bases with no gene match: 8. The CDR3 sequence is CASTFTGDDGYTF. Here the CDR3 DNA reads TGTGCCAGCACCTTTACAGGGGACGATGGCTACACCTTC.

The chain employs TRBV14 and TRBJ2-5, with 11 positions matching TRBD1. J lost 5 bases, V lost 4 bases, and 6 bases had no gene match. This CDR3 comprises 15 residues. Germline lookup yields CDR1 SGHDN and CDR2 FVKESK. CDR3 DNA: TGTGCCAGCAGCCGCGGACAGGGGGCCGGTGAGACCCAGTACTTC. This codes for CASSRGQGAGETQYF.

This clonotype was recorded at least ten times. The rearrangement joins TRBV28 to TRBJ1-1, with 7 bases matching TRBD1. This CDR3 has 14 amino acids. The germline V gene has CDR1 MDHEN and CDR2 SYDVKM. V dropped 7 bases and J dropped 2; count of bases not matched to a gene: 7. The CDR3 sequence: CASIGTDVNTEAFF. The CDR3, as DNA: TGTGCCAGCATCGGGACAGACGTTAACACTGAAGCTTTCTTT.

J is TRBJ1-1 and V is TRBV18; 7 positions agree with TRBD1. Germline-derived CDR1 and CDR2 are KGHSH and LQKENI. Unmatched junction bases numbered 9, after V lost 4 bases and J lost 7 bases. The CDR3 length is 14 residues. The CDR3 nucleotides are TGTGCCAGCTCACTACAAATCGACAGGGATGAAGCTTTCTTT. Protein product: CASSLQIDRDEAFF. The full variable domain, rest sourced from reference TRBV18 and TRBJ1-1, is NAGVMQNPRHLVRRRGQEARLRCSPMKGHSHVYWYRQLPEEGLKFMVYLQKENIIDESGMPKERFSAEFPKEGPSILRIQQVVRGDSAAYFCASSLQIDRDEAFFGQGTRLTVV.

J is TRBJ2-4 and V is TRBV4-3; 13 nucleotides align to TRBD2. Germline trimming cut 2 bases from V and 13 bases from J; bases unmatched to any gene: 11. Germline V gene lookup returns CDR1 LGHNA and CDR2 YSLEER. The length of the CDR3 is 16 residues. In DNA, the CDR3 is TGCGCCAGCAGCCAACTTCCCGGGACTAGCGGGAATGAGCAGTACTTC. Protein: CASSQLPGTSGNEQYF.

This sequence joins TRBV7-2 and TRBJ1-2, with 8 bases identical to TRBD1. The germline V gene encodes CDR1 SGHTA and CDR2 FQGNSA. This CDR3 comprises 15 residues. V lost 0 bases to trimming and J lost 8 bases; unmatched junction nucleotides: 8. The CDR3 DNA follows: TGTGCCAGCAGCTTAGCGCGGACAGGGCGGGGAGGCTACACCTTC. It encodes CASSLARTGRGGYTF.

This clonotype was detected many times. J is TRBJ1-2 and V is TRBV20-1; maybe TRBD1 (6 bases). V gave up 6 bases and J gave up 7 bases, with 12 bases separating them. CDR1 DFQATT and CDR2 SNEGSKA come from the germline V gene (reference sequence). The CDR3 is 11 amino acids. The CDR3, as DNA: TGCAGTGCCCAGGGGTTCGGTGGCTACACCTTC. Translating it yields CSAQGFGGYTF.

The chain's CDR3 is CASSPRVSLQTQYF. The CDR3 nucleotides are TGTGCCAGCAGCCCCCGAGTGAGCCTACAGACCCAGTACTTC. The chain joins TRBV7-2 to TRBJ2-5; D unresolved. The germline V and J ends were trimmed by 5 bases and 6 bases, with 16 bases remaining between them. The CDR3 is 14 residues long. Germline V CDR1 and CDR2: SGHTA, FQGNSA.

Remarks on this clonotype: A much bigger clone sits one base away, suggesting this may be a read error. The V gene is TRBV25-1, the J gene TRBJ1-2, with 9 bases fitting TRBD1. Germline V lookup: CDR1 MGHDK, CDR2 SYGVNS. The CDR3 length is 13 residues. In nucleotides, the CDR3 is TGTGCCAGCAGGAAGGACAGGGGCTATGGCTACATCTTC. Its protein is CASRKDRGYGYIF.

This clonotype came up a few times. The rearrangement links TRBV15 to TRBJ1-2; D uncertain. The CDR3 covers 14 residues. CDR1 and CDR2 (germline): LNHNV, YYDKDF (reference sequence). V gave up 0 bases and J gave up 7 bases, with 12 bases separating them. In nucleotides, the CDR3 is TGTGCCACCAGCAGAGATGGGGAACCGCCTGGCTACACCTTC. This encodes CATSRDGEPPGYTF. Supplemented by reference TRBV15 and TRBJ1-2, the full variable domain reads DAMVIQNPRYQVTQFGKPVTLSCSQTLNHNVMYWYQQKSSQAPKLLFHYYDKDFNNEADTPDNFQSRRPNTSFCFLDIRSPGLGDTAMYLCATSRDGEPPGYTFGSGTRLTVV.

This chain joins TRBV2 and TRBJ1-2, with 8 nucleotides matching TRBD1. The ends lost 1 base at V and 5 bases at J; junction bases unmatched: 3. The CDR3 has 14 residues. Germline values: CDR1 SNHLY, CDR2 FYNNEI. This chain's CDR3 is CASSEGQGQYGYTF. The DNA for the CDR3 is TGTGCCAGCAGTGAAGGACAGGGGCAGTATGGCTACACCTTC.